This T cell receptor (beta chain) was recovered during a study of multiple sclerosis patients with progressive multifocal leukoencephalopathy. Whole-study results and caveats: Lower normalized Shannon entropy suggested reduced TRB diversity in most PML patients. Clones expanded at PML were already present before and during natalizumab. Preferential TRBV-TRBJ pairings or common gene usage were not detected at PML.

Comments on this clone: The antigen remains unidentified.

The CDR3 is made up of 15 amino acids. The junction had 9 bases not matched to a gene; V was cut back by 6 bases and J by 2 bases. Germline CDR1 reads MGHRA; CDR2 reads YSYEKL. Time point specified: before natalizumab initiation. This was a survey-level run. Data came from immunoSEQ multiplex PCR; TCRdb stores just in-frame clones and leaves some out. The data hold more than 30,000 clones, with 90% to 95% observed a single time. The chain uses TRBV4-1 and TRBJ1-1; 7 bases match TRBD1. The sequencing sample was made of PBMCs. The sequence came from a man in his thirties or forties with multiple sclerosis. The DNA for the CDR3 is TGCGCCAGCAGTCATAGGGACAGCCTCAACACTGAAGCTTTCTTT. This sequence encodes CASSHRDSLNTEAFF.